The 24 T cell receptor beta chains listed next were all sequenced from one sample in a study of OX40 agonist ivuxolimab in advanced cancers. Generated by immunoSEQ multiplex PCR, the TCRdb table keeps only in-frame clones and is missing some. Of some 62,000 clones listed, about 82% are singletons. Sequencing used CD4+ or CD8+ T cells sorted from blood, obtained in a trial of the OX40 agonist ivuxolimab. These TCRs come from an adult with an advanced solid tumor such as melanoma, head and neck, liver or kidney cancer.

The V gene is TRBV19, the J gene TRBJ1-4; a possible D gene is TRBD1 (5 bases). From germline, CDR1 is LNHDA and CDR2 SQIVND (reference sequence). The CDR3 has 16 residues. Trimming pared 6 bases from V and 3 bases from J, leaving 17 bases between. The CDR3 sequence is CASSGQGLAANEKLFF. In DNA, the CDR3 is TGTGCCAGTAGCGGGCAGGGACTTGCTGCTAATGAAAAACTGTTTTTT.

V is TRBV27 and J is TRBJ2-3; possible D gene TRBD2, 5 bases. V was cut by 1 base and J by 0 bases, with 20 bases left in between. Germline CDR1 is MNHEY and CDR2 is SMNVEV (reference sequence). CDR3 length: 19 residues. This chain's CDR3 is CASSLFSMGSAGSTDTQYF. In nucleotides, the CDR3 is TGTGCCAGCAGTTTATTTTCCATGGGTAGCGCAGGAAGCACAGATACGCAGTATTTT.

This clone has a single count. The genes are TRBV10-3 and TRBJ2-2; no firm D call. Germline assignment: CDR1 ENHRY and CDR2 SYGVKD. Trimming left V 3 bases short and J 0 bases short, with 8 bases between. The CDR3 loop spans 15 amino acids. CDR3 region: CAISDGYTNTGELFF. CDR3 in DNA: TGTGCCATCAGTGATGGGTACACGAACACCGGGGAGCTGTTTTTT.

On this clone itself: Sequence at one end of the junction differs from germline and may be a read error. The gene calls are TRBV14 and TRBJ2-1; D is unclear. Germline loops: CDR1 SGHDN, CDR2 FVKESK. This CDR3 is built from 14 residues. The CDR3: CASSQEYRYNEQFF. CDR3 DNA sequence: TGTGCCAGCAGTCAAGAATATAGATACAATGAGCAGTTCTTC.

This chain uses TRBV6-9 with TRBJ2-7, with unresolved D. The CDR3 sequence is 15 residues long. V was cut by 3 bases and J by 4 bases, with 16 bases left in between. From germline, CDR1 is MNHGY and CDR2 SVAAGI. The CDR3, as DNA: TGTGCCAGCAGTTACTCGGCCGACACTACTTACGAGCAGTACTTC. Translation gives CASSYSADTTYEQYF.

The chain links TRBV6-4 to TRBJ2-2; 7 positions agree with TRBD1. The CDR3 runs to 17 residues. Trimming removed 6 bases from V and 7 bases from J; junction bases left unmatched: 17. The germline CDR1 and CDR2 sequences are MRHNA and SNTAGT. CDR3 region: CASSDDHSGQRLGELFF. The CDR3 DNA sequence: TGTGCCAGCAGCGATGACCACTCGGGACAGCGCCTCGGGGAGCTGTTTTTT.

The V call is TRBV11-3, the J call TRBJ1-1; D gene ambiguous. Trimming took off 1 base at V and 0 bases at J, with 24 bases between the two ends. Germline values: CDR1 SGHNT, CDR2 YENEEA. The CDR3 is 20 residues long. The CDR3 sequence is CASSLASPERGYGVNTEAFF. CDR3 sequence (DNA): TGTGCCAGCAGCTTAGCGTCTCCTGAACGAGGATATGGGGTGAACACTGAAGCTTTCTTT.

The V call is TRBV6-1, the J call TRBJ2-4, with TRBD1 matching 9 bases. Germline V gene sequence: CDR1 MNHNS, CDR2 SASEGT. V shed 0 bases and J 8 bases; nucleotides not matched to a gene: 5. The CDR3 runs 15 residues. For the CDR3, the DNA is TGTGCCAGCAGTGAAGCGATGGGACAGGGAGACATTCAGTACTTC. Its protein product is CASSEAMGQGDIQYF.

The chain is built from TRBV20-1 and TRBJ1-2; TRBD1 might be the D (6 bases). V was clipped by 6 bases and J by 8 bases, with 13 bases between them. CDR1 and CDR2 from the germline V gene are DFQATT and SNEGSKA (reference sequence). This CDR3 spans 11 amino acids. The CDR3 DNA reads as TGCAGTGCCCTACACAGGGACGGCTACACCTTC. Translating it yields CSALHRDGYTF.

The J gene is TRBJ2-1, the V gene TRBV7-8; 7 bases map to TRBD1. From germline, CDR1 is SGHVS and CDR2 FQNEAQ. V was clipped by 5 bases and J by 6 bases; unmatched bases: 10. The CDR3 extends over 15 amino acids. CDR3 residues: CASSQTGDTINEQFF. CDR3 DNA: TGTGCCAGCAGCCAAACAGGGGACACCATCAATGAGCAGTTCTTC.

V and J are TRBV2 and TRBJ2-3; TRBD2 is a possible D gene (6 bases). The germline V and J ends were trimmed by 10 bases and 2 bases, with 16 bases remaining between them. Germline CDR1 SNHLY, CDR2 FYNNEI. This CDR3 has 14 amino acids. CDR3 protein: CANKGLANTDTQYF. CDR3 bases: TGTGCCAACAAGGGACTTGCCAACACAGATACGCAGTATTTT.

The chain links TRBV7-9 to TRBJ1-2; D is ambiguous. CDR1 and CDR2 (germline): SEHNR, FQNEAQ (reference sequence). This CDR3 contains 15 residues. V was clipped by 1 base and J by 1 base, with 10 bases between them. The CDR3 DNA follows: TGTGCCAGCAGCTTAGTCGGCAGGAGTAACTATGGCTACACCTTC. It specifies CASSLVGRSNYGYTF.

This clone was seen a handful of times. The chain joins TRBV27 to TRBJ2-7; 11 positions agree with TRBD2. J lost 6 bases, V lost 4 bases, and 2 bases had no gene match. This CDR3 contains 13 residues. Per germline, CDR1 MNHEY and CDR2 SMNVEV (reference sequence). CDR3 nucleotides: TGTGCCAGCAGTTATCTAGCGGGAGGCGAGCAGTACTTC. As protein: CASSYLAGGEQYF.

This chain uses TRBV28 with TRBJ1-5; unclear D gene. Germline CDR1 and CDR2: MDHEN and SYDVKM. V was clipped by 4 bases and J by 6 bases, with 19 bases between them. The CDR3 length is 16 residues. The CDR3 nucleotides read TGTGCCAGCAGTTCACCAGGACGGCCCGCCGGTCAGCCCCAGCATTTT. Encoded protein: CASSSPGRPAGQPQHF.

The chain carries TRBV7-8 and TRBJ1-5; D ambiguous. This CDR3 region has 16 residues. Germline loops: CDR1 SGHVS, CDR2 FQNEAQ. Trimming cost V 3 bases and J 1 base, with 13 bases left between them. DNA for the CDR3: TGTGCCAGCAGCTTCCACTCGGTCGCGAGCAATCAGCCCCAGCATTTT. This gives the protein CASSFHSVASNQPQHF.

The V gene is TRBV5-6, the J gene TRBJ2-4; perhaps TRBD2 as D (5 bases). V was trimmed by 2 bases and J by 4 bases, leaving 10 bases between them. The germline CDR1 and CDR2 sequences are SGHDT and YYEEEE. The CDR3 contains 14 residues. The DNA for the CDR3 is TGTGCCAGCAGCTTCCGAGGGTCTAAAAACATTCAGTACTTC. As protein: CASSFRGSKNIQYF. Together with reference TRBV5-6 and TRBJ2-4, the CDR3 gives the full variable domain: DAGVTQSPTHLIKTRGQQVTLRCSPKSGHDTVSWYQQALGQGPQFIFQYYEEEERQRGNFPDRFSGHQFPNYSSELNVNALLLGDSALYLCASSFRGSKNIQYFGAGTRLSVL.

V gene TRBV28 combines with J gene TRBJ1-1; a possible D gene is TRBD1 (6 bases). The germline V gene has CDR1 MDHEN and CDR2 SYDVKM. CDR3 size: 13 residues. The ends were cut back, 10 bases at V and 3 bases at J, with 15 bases in the middle. CDR3 sequence (DNA): TGTGCCATCAAATTCCAGGGGTACACTGAAGCTTTCTTT. Its translation: CAIKFQGYTEAFF.

This clone was seen only once. V is TRBV5-1 and J is TRBJ2-2; maybe TRBD1 (7 bases). Deletions cut 0 bases from V and 6 bases from J, with 18 bases between. This CDR3 contains 17 residues. Germline V gene lookup returns CDR1 SGHRS and CDR2 YFSETQ. The CDR3 reads CASSLGTGDGSPGELFF. CDR3 DNA sequence: TGCGCCAGCAGCTTGGGTACAGGGGACGGGAGTCCCGGGGAGCTGTTTTTT.

V gene TRBV7-9 combines with J gene TRBJ2-7; D remains unclear. V lost 5 bases and J 7 bases, leaving 9 bases between the germline ends. The V gene's germline CDR1 is SEHNR and CDR2 FQNEAQ (reference sequence). The CDR3 has 11 amino acids. Here the CDR3 DNA reads TGTGCCAGCAGCGGACCACGGGAGCAGTACTTC. Translation gives CASSGPREQYF.

The chain joins TRBV6-1 to TRBJ2-7; D may correspond to TRBD1 or TRBD2 (6 bases each). V dropped 7 bases and J dropped 6 bases, with 16 bases sitting between them. The CDR3 runs 13 residues. CDR1 MNHNS and CDR2 SASEGT come from the germline V gene. In DNA form, the CDR3 reads TGTGCCAGCACCGAGGGGGGTTTCGGCGAGCAGTACTTC. It is translated as CASTEGGFGEQYF.

The J gene is TRBJ1-1, the V gene TRBV4-2; no clear D gene. The CDR3 sequence is 13 residues long. Germline V gene lookup returns CDR1 LGHNA and CDR2 YNFKEQ. Trimming removed 1 base at V and 2 bases at J, with 5 bases between. The CDR3 DNA reads TGTGCCAGCAGCCAAGGGATCAACACTGAAGCTTTCTTT. Translating it yields CASSQGINTEAFF.

This clone was counted once. This chain uses TRBV4-1 with TRBJ1-4; unclear D gene. V was clipped by 0 bases and J by 5 bases, with 10 bases between them. This CDR3 contains 15 residues. Germline CDR1 reads MGHRA; CDR2 reads YSYEKL. The CDR3 sequence: CASSQEVGKNEKLFF. In nucleotides, the CDR3 is TGCGCCAGCAGCCAAGAGGTAGGGAAAAATGAAAAACTGTTTTTT.

Only a few counts were recorded for this clone. The rearrangement links TRBV19 to TRBJ1-5; tentative D call: TRBD1 (5 bases). The germline V gene encodes CDR1 LNHDA and CDR2 SQIVND (reference sequence). Trimming stripped 4 bases from V and 2 bases from J, with 12 bases between. The CDR3 totals 15 residues. CDR3 sequence: CASSRSREGNQPQHF. DNA of the CDR3: TGTGCCAGTAGTAGGAGCAGGGAAGGCAATCAGCCCCAGCATTTT.

The V call is TRBV19, the J call TRBJ2-4; the D is unclear. CDR3 length: 11 residues. The V end lost 5 bases, the J end lost 15 bases, and 14 bases lay between the germline ends. CDR1 is LNHDA and CDR2 is SQIVND in the germline V gene (reference sequence). The DNA for the CDR3 is TGTGCCAGTAGTTCGGCCCACTTGGCGTACTTC. Protein product: CASSSAHLAYF. Full variable domain (rest looked up from reference TRBV19 and TRBJ2-4): DGGITQSPKYLFRKEGQNVTLSCEQNLNHDAMYWYRQDPGQGLRLIYYSQIVNDFQKGDIAEGYSVSREKKESFPLTVTSAQKNPTAFYLCASSSAHLAYFGAGTRLSVL.